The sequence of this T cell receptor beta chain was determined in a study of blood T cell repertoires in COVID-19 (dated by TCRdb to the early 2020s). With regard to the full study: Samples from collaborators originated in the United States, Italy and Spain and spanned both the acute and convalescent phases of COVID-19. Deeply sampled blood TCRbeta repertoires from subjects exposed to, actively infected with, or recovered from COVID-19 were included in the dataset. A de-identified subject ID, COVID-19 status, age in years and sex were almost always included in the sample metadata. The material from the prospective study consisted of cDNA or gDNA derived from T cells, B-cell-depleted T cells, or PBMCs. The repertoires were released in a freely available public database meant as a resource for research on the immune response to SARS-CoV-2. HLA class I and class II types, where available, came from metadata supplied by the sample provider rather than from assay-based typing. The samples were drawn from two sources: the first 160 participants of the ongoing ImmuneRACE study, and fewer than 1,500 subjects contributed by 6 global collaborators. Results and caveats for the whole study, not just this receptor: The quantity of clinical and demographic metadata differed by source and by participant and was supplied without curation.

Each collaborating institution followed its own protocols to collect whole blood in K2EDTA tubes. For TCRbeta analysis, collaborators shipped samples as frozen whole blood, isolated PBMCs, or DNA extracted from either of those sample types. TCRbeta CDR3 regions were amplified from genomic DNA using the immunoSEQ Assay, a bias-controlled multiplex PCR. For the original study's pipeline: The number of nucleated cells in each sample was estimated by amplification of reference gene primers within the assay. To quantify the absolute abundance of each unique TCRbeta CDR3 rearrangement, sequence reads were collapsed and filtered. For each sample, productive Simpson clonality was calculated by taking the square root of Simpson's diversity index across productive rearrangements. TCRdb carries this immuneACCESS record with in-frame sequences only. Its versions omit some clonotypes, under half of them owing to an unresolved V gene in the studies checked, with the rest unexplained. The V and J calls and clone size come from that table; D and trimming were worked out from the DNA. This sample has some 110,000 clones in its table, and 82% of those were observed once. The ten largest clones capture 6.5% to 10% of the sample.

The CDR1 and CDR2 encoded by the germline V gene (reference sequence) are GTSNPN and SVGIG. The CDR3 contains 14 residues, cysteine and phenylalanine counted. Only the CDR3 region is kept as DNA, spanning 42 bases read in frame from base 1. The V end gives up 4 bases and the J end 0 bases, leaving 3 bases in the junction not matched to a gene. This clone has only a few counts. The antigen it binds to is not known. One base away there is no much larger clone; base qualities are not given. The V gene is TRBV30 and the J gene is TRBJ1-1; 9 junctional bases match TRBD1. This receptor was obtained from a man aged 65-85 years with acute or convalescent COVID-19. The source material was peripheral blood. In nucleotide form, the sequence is TGTGCCTGGACGACAGGGGGGTTGAACACTGAAGCTTTCTTT. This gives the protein CAWTTGGLNTEAFF.